These 6 T cell receptor beta chains share one sample of origin, sequenced in a study of beta chain features in type 1 diabetes. Every isolated RNA sample was fully reverse transcribed, so sequencing captured expressed TCRB transcripts. Clones were sequenced by immunoSEQ multiplex PCR, and TCRdb holds only the in-frame ones, with some missing. This sample has 400,000 to 450,000 clones, with more than 11% found just once. Input material: naive CD4+ T cells from blood. The receptor set was obtained from a man in his thirties or forties in good health.

This chain uses TRBV5-1 with TRBJ2-3; D is perhaps TRBD1 (6 bases). Germline loops: CDR1 SGHRS, CDR2 YFSETQ. Trimming stripped 2 bases from V and 1 base from J, with 14 bases between. The CDR3 is 16 residues long. For the CDR3, the DNA is TGCGCCAGCAGCTTATTAGGGGGATCTGGCACAGATACGCAGTATTTT. Translated, it gives CASSLLGGSGTDTQYF.

This clone was seen only a few times. This chain connects TRBV7-9 to TRBJ2-1, with a tentative D call TRBD1 (5 bases). From germline, CDR1 is SEHNR and CDR2 FQNEAQ (reference sequence). The CDR3 consists of 13 residues. V lost 5 bases to trimming and J lost 4 bases, with 9 bases between them. DNA of the CDR3: TGTGCCAGCAGCCGCGACAGTTACAATGAGCAGTTCTTC. Its protein is CASSRDSYNEQFF.

The chain links TRBV25-1 to TRBJ2-3, with D perhaps TRBD2 (6 bases). V was pared by 7 bases and J by 5 bases, with 22 bases between. The CDR3 consists of 16 residues. In germline, CDR1 is MGHDK, CDR2 SYGVNS. DNA of the CDR3: TGTGCCAGCAAGGAACCCGGGGGACCCCCGGGAGATACGCAGTATTTT. Protein: CASKEPGGPPGDTQYF.

The V and J genes are TRBV7-9 and TRBJ2-5; TRBD2 might be the D (5 bases). The germline V and J ends were trimmed by 2 bases and 4 bases, with 11 bases remaining between them. CDR1 SEHNR and CDR2 FQNEAQ come from the germline V gene (reference sequence). The CDR3 runs to 14 residues. The CDR3 sequence: CASSLRGNVETQYF. CDR3 in DNA: TGTGCCAGCAGCTTAAGAGGGAACGTAGAGACCCAGTACTTC.

This clone was detected a few times. The genes are TRBV5-1 and TRBJ2-7, with D possibly TRBD2 on 6 matching bases. The germline V gene has CDR1 SGHRS and CDR2 YFSETQ. CDR3 length: 13 amino acids. With 4 bases removed from V and 2 bases from J, the gap between germline ends came to 10 bases. The DNA for the CDR3 is TGCGCCAGCAGCAGGGACTTCCCCTACGAGCAGTACTTC. Protein product: CASSRDFPYEQYF.

This clone has a handful of counts. The J gene is TRBJ2-7, the V gene TRBV9; the D gene is possibly TRBD2 (5 bases). Trimming pared 0 bases from V and 2 bases from J, leaving 12 bases between. The CDR3 has 15 residues. Per germline, CDR1 SGDLS and CDR2 YYNGEE. The CDR3 loop reads CASSVGQSGTYEQYF. CDR3 in DNA: TGTGCCAGCAGCGTAGGTCAGTCGGGAACCTACGAGCAGTACTTC.